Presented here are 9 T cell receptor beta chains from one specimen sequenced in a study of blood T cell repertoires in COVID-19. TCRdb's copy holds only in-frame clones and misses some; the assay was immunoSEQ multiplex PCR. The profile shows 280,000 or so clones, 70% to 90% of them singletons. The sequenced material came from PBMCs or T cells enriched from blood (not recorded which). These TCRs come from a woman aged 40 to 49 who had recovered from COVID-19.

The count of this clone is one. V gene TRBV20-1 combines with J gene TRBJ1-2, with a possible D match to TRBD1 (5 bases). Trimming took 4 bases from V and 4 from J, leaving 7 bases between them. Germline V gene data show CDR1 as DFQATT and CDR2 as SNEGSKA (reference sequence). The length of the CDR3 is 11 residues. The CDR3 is CSAMTVYGYTF. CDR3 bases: TGCAGTGCTATGACAGTCTATGGCTACACCTTC.

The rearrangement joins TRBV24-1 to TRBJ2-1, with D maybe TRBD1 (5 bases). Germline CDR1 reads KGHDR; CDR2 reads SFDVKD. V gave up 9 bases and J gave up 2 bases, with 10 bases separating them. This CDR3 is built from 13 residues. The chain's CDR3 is CATEAGPYNEQFF. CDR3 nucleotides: TGTGCCACCGAGGCAGGGCCCTACAATGAGCAGTTCTTC.

In nucleotides, the CDR3 is TGCGCCAGCAGCCTGACTAGCGGGAGCCCGCAGTTCTTC. Translating gives CASSLTSGSPQFF. This sequence joins TRBV5-1 and TRBJ2-1; the match to TRBD2 covers 12 bases. Germline V gives CDR1 SGHRS, CDR2 YFSETQ. The CDR3 has 13 amino acids. V lost 4 bases to trimming and J lost 12 bases; unmatched junction nucleotides: 5.

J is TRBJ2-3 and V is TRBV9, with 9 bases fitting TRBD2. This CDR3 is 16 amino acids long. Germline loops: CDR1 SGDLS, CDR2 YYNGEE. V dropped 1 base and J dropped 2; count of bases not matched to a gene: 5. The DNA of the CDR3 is TGTGCCAGCAGCGTAAGAGCGGGAGGCTTCACAGATACGCAGTATTTT. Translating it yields CASSVRAGGFTDTQYF. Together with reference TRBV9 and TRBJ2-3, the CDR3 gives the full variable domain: DSGVTQTPKHLITATGQRVTLRCSPRSGDLSVYWYQQSLDQGLQFLIQYYNGEERAKGNILERFSAQQFPDLHSELNLSSLELGDSALYFCASSVRAGGFTDTQYFGPGTRLTVL.

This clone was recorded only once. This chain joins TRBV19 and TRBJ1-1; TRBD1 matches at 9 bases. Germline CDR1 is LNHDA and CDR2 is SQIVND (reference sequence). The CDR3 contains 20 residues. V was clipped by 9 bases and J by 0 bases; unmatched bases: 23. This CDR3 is CASRLIRDPGTGLVNTEAFF. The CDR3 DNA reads TGTGCCAGCCGCCTAATCCGGGATCCCGGGACAGGGCTCGTGAACACTGAAGCTTTCTTT.

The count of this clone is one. CDR3 DNA sequence: TGTGCCAGCAGCCCCTACAGGTCCGGGTACGCCGCCTACGAGCAGTACTTC. Residues: CASSPYRSGYAAYEQYF. The rearrangement uses TRBV13 and TRBJ2-7; possibly TRBD1 for D (5 bases). Looked up from germline, CDR1 is PRHDT and CDR2 is FYEKMQ (reference sequence). The CDR3 has 17 residues. The V and J ends lost 5 bases and 2 bases respectively, with 22 bases between them.

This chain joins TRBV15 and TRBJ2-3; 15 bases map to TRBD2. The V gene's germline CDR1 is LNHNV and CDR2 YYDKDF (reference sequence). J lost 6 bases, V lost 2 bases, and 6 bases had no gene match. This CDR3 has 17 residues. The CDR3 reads CATSRPGGLAGGDTQYF. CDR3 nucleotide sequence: TGTGCCACCAGCAGACCCGGGGGACTAGCGGGAGGTGATACGCAGTATTTT.

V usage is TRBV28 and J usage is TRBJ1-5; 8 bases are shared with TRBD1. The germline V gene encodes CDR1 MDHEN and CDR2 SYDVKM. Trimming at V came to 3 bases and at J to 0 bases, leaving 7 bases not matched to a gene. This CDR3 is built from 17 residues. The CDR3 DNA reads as TGTGCCAGCAGTTTCGGACAGGGTCCCTATAGCAATCAGCCCCAGCATTTT. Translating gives CASSFGQGPYSNQPQHF.

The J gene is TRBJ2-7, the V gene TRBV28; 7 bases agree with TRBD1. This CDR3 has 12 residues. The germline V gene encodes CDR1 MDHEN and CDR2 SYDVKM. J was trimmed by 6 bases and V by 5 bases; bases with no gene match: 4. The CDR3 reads CASSEQGLEQYF. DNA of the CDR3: TGTGCCAGCAGTGAACAGGGGCTCGAGCAGTACTTC.